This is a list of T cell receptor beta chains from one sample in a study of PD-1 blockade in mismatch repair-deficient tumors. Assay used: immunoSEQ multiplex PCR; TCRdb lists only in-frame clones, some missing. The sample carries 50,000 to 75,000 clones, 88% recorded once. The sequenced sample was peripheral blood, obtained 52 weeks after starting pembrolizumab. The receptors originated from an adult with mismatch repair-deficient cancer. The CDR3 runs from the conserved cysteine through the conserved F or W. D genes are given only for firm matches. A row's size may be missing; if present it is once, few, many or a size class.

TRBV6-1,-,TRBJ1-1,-,TGTGCCAGCAGTGAAGCGCTCAATACAGATAAAAGAACCTTTGAAGCTTTCTTT,CASSEALNTDKRTFEAFF
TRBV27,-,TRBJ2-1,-,TGTGCCAGCAGTTTCGGGGGCGCGGGCAATGAGCAGTTCTTC,CASSFGGAGNEQFF
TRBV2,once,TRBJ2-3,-,TGTGCCAGCAGTCCGACAGGCACAGATACGCAGTATTTT,CASSPTGTDTQYF
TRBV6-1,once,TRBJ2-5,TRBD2,TGTGCCAGCGGAGGGACTAGCGGATCACAAGAGACCCAGTACTTC,CASGGTSGSQETQYF
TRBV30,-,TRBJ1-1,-,TGTGCCTGGGTGAGCACTGAAGCTTTCTTT,CAWVSTEAFF
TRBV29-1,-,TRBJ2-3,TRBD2,TGCAGCGTTGAAGAGAGGGGACTAGCGGGAGGGTTGGATACGCAGTATTTT,CSVEERGLAGGLDTQYF
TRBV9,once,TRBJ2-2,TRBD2,TGTGCCAGCAGCATCCGGACTAGCGGGAGTGGCCCCGGGGAGCTGTTTTTT,CASSIRTSGSGPGELFF
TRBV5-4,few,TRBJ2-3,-,TGTGCCAGCAGCTTGGGGGCTAGCACAGATACGCAGTATTTT,CASSLGASTDTQYF
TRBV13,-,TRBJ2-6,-,TGTGCCAGCAGCCCCTCCGCCCATCGCTCTGGGGCCAACGTCCTGACTTTC,CASSPSAHRSGANVLTF
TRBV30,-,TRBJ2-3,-,TGTGCCTGGAGCTCAGTCTATACAGATACGCAGTATTTT,CAWSSVYTDTQYF
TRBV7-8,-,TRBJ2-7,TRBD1,TGTGCCAGCAGCTTACTTGTGACAGGGGGCGGCGACGAGCAGTACTTC,CASSLLVTGGGDEQYF
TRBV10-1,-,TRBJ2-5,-,TGCGCCACCAGCTCGAGGACGGGGAGCGTAGAGACCCAGTACTTC,CATSSRTGSVETQYF
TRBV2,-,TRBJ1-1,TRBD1,TGTGCCAGCACCCAGGGACAGGGGGCAAGGACTGAAGCTTTCTTT,CASTQGQGARTEAFF
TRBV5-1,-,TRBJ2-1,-,TGCGCCAGCCAAAGGGACGACTACAATGAGCAGTTCTTC,CASQRDDYNEQFF
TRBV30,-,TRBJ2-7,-,TGTGCCTGGAGTGTACCAGGGGGGCGGAACTACGAGCAGTACTTC,CAWSVPGGRNYEQYF
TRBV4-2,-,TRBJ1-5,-,TGTGCCAGCAGCCACCATGCCTCCAATCAGCCCCAGCATTTT,CASSHHASNQPQHF
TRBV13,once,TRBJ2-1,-,TGTGCCAGCAGCCCTGGGACTCTCGAGCAGTTCTTC,CASSPGTLEQFF
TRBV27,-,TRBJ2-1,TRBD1,TGTGCCAGCAGTTTAATCCCCTCCGGACAGGGCAGTAATGAGCAGTTCTTC,CASSLIPSGQGSNEQFF
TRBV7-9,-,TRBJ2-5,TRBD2,TGTGCCAGCAGCTCCCGACTAGCGGGGTTCCAAGAGACCCAGTACTTC,CASSSRLAGFQETQYF
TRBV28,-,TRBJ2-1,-,TGTGCCAGCAGATTCCGGGGACTGGGAGGAGGTGAGCAGTTCTTC,CASRFRGLGGGEQFF
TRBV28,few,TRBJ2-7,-,TGTGCCAGCAGTTACTTAGATGCCGAGCAGTACTTC,CASSYLDAEQYF
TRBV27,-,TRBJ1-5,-,TGTGCCAGCAGTTTACGGCAGCCCCAGCATTTT,CASSLRQPQHF
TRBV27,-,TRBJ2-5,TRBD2,TGTGCCAGCAGGACGGGACTAGCGGGAGGAGGGACCCAGTACTTC,CASRTGLAGGGTQYF
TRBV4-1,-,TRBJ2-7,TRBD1,TGCGCCAGCAGCGGAAACAGGGGATACGAGCAGTACTTC,CASSGNRGYEQYF
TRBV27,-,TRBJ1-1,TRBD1,TGTGCCAGCAGGAGGGGGACAGGGGTCGCTTTCTTT,CASRRGTGVAFF
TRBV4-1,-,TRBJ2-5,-,TGCGCCAGCAGCCAACCTGGGGGGGGGCGGGAGACCCAGTACTTC,CASSQPGGGRETQYF
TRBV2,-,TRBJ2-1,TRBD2,TGTGCCAGCAGTGAGAGGCTAGCGGGGGATTACAATGAGCAGTTCTTC,CASSERLAGDYNEQFF
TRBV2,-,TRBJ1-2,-,TGTGCCAGCATTTCGGAGGGTGCTGACGGTGGCTACACCTTC,CASISEGADGGYTF
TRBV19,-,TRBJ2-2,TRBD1,TGTGCCAGTAGTACCAAGGGACAGGGCCCGGGGACCGGGGAGCTGTTTTTT,CASSTKGQGPGTGELFF
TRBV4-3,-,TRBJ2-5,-,TGCGCCAGCAGCCAAGGTACGGGATGGGAGACCCAGTACTTC,CASSQGTGWETQYF
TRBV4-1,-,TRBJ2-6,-,TGCGCCAGCAGCCAAGACTGGCCTCTTTCTGGGGCCAACGTCCTGACTTTC,CASSQDWPLSGANVLTF
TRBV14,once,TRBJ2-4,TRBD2,TGTGCCAGCAGCCCGGGACTAGCGTGGGCCAAAAACATTCAGTACTTC,CASSPGLAWAKNIQYF
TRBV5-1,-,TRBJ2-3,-,TGCGCCAGCAGCTTGGGGGTCAGGTTCCCAGATACGCAGTATTTT,CASSLGVRFPDTQYF
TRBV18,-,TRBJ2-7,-,TGTGCCAGCTCTCGACAGGGGCCCGGACTAGCATACGAGCAGTACTTC,CASSRQGPGLAYEQYF
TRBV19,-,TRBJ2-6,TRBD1,TGTGCCAGTAGTATAGAGGTTTCCGGGACAGCCTCTCTCCTGACTTTC,CASSIEVSGTASLLTF
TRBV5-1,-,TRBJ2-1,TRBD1,TGCGCCAGCAGCTTGGGACAGGGGGGGTACAATGAGCAGTTCTTC,CASSLGQGGYNEQFF
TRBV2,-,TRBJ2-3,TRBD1,TGTGCCAGCAGGTCGGGACAGCGTAGCACAGATACGCAGTATTTT,CASRSGQRSTDTQYF
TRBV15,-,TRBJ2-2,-,TGTGCCACCAGCAGAGTACCCGGGGAGCTGTTTTTT,CATSRVPGELFF
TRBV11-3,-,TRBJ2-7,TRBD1,TGTGCCAGCAGCCTAGGGACAGCCTACGAGCAGTACTTC,CASSLGTAYEQYF
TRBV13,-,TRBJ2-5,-,TGTGCCAGCAGCTTTCGGATACAGGGCTTTGAGACCCAGTACTTC,CASSFRIQGFETQYF
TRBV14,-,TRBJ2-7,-,TGTGCCAGCAGCCAAGGCAGTTACTACGAGCAGTACTTC,CASSQGSYYEQYF
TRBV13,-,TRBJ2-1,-,TGTGCCAGCAGCTTAAGAGGTAGCTCCTACAATGAGCAGTTCTTC,CASSLRGSSYNEQFF
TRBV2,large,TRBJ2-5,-,TGTGCCAGCGGGGAGGAGGGCAGAGGGGAGACCCAGTACTTC,CASGEEGRGETQYF
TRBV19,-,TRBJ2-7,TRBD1,TGTGCCAGTAGTCCCGGACCGGGACAGACTTTGGGTATCTACGAGCAGTACTTC,CASSPGPGQTLGIYEQYF
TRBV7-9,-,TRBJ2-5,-,TGTGCCAGCAGCTTAGGATCCGGCAGGGTGGGAGAGACCCAGTACTTC,CASSLGSGRVGETQYF
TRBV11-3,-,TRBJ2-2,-,TGTGCCAGCAGCTTAGATAATTGGCAGGGTAGCACCGGGGAGCTGTTTTTT,CASSLDNWQGSTGELFF
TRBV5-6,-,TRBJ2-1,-,TGCGCCAGCAGCTTGGTGGGAGAAGGTTACAATGAGCAGTTCTTC,CASSLVGEGYNEQFF
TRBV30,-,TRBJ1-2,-,TGTGCCTGGAGTGTATTCTCCGTGAGGAGAAGCTATGGCTACACCTTC,CAWSVFSVRRSYGYTF
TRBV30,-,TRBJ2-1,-,TGTGCCTGGAGTCTCGTTACCAACACCTACAATGAGCAGTTCTTC,CAWSLVTNTYNEQFF
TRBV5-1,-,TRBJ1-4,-,TGCGCCAGCAGCCCCGGGGGGTCTAATGAAAAACTGTTTTTT,CASSPGGSNEKLFF
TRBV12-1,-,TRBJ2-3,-,TGTGCCAGCAGCTTTGGGGCTCCTCGAGCGAATACGCAGTATTTT,CASSFGAPRANTQYF
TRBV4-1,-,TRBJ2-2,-,TGCGCCAGCAGCCAAGGGGCCGGGACACCGAACACCGGGGAGCTGTTTTTT,CASSQGAGTPNTGELFF
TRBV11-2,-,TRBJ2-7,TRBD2,TGTGCCAGCAGCCCTTCCTATGTAGCGGGGGCCTACGAGCAGTACTTC,CASSPSYVAGAYEQYF
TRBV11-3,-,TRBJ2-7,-,TGTGCCAGCAGCTTAGGAGGAAATGAGTTTTACGAGCAGTACTTC,CASSLGGNEFYEQYF
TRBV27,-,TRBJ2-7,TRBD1,TGTGCCAGCAGAACAGGGGCTACCTACGAGCAGTACTTC,CASRTGATYEQYF
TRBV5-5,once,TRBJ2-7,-,TGTGCCAGCAGCTTACGCTACGAGCAGTACTTC,CASSLRYEQYF